This T cell receptor beta chain was obtained from a study of Ad26.COV2.S vaccination and SARS-CoV-2 variants. Study outcomes and limitations: The study found similar non-spike TCR breadth in vaccine and placebo recipients. Substantial breadth in spike-specific CD8+ and CD4+ T cell responses was reportedly seen after vaccination. Placebo recipients showed lower spike-specific TCR breadth than vaccinees. Analyses of TCR breadth and depth may have underestimated total T cell responses.

Data came from immunoSEQ multiplex PCR; TCRdb stores just in-frame clones and leaves some out. This table has more than 120,000 clones, 86% appearing once. The germline V gene encodes CDR1 MNHNY and CDR2 SVGAGI (reference sequence). Unmatched junction bases numbered 5, after V lost 6 bases and J lost 3 bases. The CDR3 contains 14 residues. The sample holds one count of this clone. Its antigen is unidentified. The V call is TRBV6-6, the J call TRBJ1-2; TRBD1 aligns across 9 bases. Sequences were derived from peripheral blood, sampled after recovery from COVID-19. This TCR was sampled from a human donor who had recovered from COVID-19. CDR3 coding DNA: TGTGCCAGCAGCGCCGGGACAGGGCACTATGGCTACACCTTC. Encoded protein: CASSAGTGHYGYTF.